This T cell receptor (beta chain) stems from a study of blood T cell repertoires in COVID-19. At the level of the study: Acute and convalescent COVID-19 specimens originated in the United States, Italy and Spain. The analysed material was cDNA or gDNA that came from T cells, B-cell-depleted T cells, or PBMCs.

Original data processing: Estimates of nucleated cell counts were drawn from the amplification of reference gene primers. Sequenced by immunoSEQ multiplex PCR; TCRdb stores in-frame clones only, minus some. Clonal size and the V and J genes are those of that table, whereas D and trimming came from the DNA. The sample lists 110,000 or so clones, about nine tenths seen once, with approximately 4.3% in the top ten. Germline assignment: CDR1 SGHTA and CDR2 FQGNSA. V was trimmed by 2 bases and J by 1 base, leaving 11 bases between them. The CDR3 loop spans 15 amino acids. The sample taken for sequencing was peripheral blood. V is TRBV7-2 and J is TRBJ1-1; D is undetermined. The TCR comes from a woman in her forties or fifties with acute or convalescent COVID-19. The CDR3, as DNA: TGTGCCAGCAGCTTAAATTCGGTAACGAACACTGAAGCTTTCTTT. This translates into CASSLNSVTNTEAFF.